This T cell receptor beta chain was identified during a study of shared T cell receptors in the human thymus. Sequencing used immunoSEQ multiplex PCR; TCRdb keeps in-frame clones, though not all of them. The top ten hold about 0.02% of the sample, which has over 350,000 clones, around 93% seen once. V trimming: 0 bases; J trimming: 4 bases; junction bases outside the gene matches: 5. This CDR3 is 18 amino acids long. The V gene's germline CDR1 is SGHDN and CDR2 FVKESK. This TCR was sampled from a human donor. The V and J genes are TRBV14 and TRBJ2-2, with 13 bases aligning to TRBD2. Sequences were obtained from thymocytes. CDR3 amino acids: CASSQDKLAGGPTGELFF. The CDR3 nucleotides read TGTGCCAGCAGCCAAGATAAACTAGCGGGAGGGCCCACCGGGGAGCTGTTTTTT.